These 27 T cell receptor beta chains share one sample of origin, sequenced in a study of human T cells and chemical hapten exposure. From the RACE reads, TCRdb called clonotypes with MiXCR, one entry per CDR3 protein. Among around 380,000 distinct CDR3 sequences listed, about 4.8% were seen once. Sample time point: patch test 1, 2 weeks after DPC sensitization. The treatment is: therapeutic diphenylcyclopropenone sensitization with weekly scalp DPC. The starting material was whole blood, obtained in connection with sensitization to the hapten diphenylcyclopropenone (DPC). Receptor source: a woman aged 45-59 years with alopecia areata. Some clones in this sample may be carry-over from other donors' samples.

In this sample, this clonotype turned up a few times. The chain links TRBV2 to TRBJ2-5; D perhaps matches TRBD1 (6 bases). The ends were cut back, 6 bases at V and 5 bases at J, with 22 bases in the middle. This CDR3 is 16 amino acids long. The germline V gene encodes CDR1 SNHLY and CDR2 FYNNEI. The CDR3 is CASSGDGQLRGETQYF. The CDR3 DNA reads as TGTGCCAGCAGCGGGGACGGACAACTGAGGGGGGAGACCCAGTACTTC.

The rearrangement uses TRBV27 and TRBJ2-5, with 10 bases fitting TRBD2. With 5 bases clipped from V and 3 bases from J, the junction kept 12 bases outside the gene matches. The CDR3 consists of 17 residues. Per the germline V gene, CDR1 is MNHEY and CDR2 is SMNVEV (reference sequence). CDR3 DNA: TGTGCCAGCAGTAAGACACGCCTCCTAGCGGGAGAAGAGACCCAGTACTTC. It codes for CASSKTRLLAGEETQYF.

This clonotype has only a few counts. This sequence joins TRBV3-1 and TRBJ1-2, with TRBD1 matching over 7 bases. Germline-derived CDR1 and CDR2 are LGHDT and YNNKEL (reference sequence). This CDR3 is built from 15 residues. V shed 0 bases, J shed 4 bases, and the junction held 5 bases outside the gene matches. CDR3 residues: CASSQEGQSLYGYTF. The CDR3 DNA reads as TGTGCCAGCAGCCAAGAGGGACAGTCGCTCTATGGCTACACCTTC.

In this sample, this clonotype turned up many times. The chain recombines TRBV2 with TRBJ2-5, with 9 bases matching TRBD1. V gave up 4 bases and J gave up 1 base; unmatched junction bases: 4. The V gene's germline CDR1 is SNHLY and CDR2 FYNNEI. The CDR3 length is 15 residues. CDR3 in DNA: TGTGCCAGCAGTGGTGGGACAGGGATCCAAGAGACCCAGTACTTC. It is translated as CASSGGTGIQETQYF.

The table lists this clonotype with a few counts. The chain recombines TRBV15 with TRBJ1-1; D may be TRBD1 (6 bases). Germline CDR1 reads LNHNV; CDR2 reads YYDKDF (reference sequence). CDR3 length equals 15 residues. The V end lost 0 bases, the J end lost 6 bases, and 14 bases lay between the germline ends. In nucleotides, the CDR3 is TGTGCCACCAGCAGAGATCAGGGGCTAAGTGCTGAAGCTTTCTTT. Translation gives CATSRDQGLSAEAFF.

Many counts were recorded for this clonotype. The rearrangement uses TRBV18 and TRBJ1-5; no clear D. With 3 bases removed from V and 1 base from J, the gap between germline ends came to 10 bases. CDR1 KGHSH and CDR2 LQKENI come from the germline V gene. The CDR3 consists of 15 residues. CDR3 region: CASSPSPDSNQPQHF. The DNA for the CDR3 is TGTGCCAGCTCACCGTCTCCGGACAGCAATCAGCCCCAGCATTTT.

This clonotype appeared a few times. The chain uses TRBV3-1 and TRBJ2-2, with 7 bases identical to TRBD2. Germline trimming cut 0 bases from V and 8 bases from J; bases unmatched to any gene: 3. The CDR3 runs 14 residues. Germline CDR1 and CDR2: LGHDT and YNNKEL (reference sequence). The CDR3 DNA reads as TGTGCCAGCAGCCAAGATAGAGCGGGAGGGGAGCTGTTTTTT. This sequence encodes CASSQDRAGGELFF.

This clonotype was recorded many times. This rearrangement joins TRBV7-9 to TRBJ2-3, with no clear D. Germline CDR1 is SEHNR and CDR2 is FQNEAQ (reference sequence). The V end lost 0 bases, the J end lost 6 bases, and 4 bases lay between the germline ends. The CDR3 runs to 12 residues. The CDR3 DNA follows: TGTGCCAGCAGCTTAGCCAGGGATACGCAGTATTTT. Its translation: CASSLARDTQYF.

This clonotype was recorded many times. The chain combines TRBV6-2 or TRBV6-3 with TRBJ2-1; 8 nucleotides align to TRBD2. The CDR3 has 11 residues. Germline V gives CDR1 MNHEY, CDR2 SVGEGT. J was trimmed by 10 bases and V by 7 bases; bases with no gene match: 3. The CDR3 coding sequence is TGTGCCAGCACCGGACTAGCAGAGCAGTTCTTC. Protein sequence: CASTGLAEQFF.

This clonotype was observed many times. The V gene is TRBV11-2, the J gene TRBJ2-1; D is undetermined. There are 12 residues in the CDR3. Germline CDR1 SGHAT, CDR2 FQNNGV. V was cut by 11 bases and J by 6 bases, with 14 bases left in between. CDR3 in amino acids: CACSGPANEQFF. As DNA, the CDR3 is TGTGCCTGTTCGGGCCCCGCCAATGAGCAGTTCTTC.

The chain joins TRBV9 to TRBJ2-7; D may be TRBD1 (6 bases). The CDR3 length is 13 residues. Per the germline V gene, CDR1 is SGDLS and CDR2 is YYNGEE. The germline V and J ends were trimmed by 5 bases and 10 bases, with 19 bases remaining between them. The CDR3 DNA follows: TGTGCCAGCAGTTCCTCGACAGGCCGATACCAGTACTTC. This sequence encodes CASSSSTGRYQYF.

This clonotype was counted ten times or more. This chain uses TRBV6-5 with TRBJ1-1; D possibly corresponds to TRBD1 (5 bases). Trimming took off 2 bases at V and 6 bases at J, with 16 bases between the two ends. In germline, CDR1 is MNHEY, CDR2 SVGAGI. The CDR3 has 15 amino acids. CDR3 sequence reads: CASSYSWDFEAEAFF. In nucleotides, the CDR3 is TGTGCCAGCAGTTACAGTTGGGACTTCGAGGCTGAAGCTTTCTTT.

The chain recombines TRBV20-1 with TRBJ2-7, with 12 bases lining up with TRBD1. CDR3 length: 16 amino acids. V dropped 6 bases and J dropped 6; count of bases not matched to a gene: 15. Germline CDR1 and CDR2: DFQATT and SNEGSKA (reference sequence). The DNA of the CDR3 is TGCAGTGCCTCCGAGCCCCCCGGGACAGGGGGCGGCGAGCAGTACTTC. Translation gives CSASEPPGTGGGEQYF.

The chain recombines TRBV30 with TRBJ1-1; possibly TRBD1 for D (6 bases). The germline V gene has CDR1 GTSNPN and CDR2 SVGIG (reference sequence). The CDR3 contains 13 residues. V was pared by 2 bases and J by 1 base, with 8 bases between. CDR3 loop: CAWSQGPNTEAFF. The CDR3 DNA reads TGTGCCTGGAGTCAGGGGCCGAACACTGAAGCTTTCTTT.

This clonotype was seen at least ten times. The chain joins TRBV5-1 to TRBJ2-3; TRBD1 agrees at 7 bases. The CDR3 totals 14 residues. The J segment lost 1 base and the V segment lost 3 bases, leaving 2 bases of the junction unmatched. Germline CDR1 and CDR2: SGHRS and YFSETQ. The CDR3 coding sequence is TGCGCCAGCAGCTCGGGGACAGGCACAGATACGCAGTATTTT. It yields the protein CASSSGTGTDTQYF.

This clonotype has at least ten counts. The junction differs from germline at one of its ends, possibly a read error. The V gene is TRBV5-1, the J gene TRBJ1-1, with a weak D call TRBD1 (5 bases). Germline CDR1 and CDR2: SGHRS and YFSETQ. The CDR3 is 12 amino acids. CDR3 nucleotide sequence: TGCGCCAGCAGGTTGGGGACTTCACAAGCTTTCTTT. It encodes CASRLGTSQAFF.

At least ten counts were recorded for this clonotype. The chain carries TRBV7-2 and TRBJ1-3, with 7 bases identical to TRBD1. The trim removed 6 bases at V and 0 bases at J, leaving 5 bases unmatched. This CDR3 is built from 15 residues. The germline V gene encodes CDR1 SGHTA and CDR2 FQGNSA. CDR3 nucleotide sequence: TGTGCCAGCAGTATCGACAGGGCCTCTGGAAACACCATATATTTT. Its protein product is CASSIDRASGNTIYF. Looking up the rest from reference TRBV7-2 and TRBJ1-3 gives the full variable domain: GAGVSQSPSNKVTEKGKDVELRCDPISGHTALYWYRQSLGQGLEFLIYFQGNSAPDKSGLPSDRFSAERTGGSVSTLTIQRTQQEDSAVYLCASSIDRASGNTIYFGEGSWLTVV.

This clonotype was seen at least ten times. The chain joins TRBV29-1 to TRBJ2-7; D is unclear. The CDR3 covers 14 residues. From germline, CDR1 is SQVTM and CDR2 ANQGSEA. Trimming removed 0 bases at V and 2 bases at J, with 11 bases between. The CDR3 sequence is CSVEDRADPYEQYF. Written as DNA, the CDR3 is TGCAGCGTTGAAGATCGGGCAGATCCCTACGAGCAGTACTTC.

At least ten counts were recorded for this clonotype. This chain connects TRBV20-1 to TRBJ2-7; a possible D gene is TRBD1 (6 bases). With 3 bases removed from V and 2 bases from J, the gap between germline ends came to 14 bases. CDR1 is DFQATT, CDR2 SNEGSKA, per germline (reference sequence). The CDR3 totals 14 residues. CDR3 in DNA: TGCAGTGCTAGTAGGTTCCCAGGGGCCTACGAGCAGTACTTC. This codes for CSASRFPGAYEQYF.

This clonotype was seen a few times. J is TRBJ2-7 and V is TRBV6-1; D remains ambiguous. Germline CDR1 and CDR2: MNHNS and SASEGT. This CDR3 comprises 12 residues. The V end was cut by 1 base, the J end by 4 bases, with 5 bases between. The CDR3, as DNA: TGTGCCAGCAGTGAAGTCTTGTACGAGCAGTACTTC. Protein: CASSEVLYEQYF.

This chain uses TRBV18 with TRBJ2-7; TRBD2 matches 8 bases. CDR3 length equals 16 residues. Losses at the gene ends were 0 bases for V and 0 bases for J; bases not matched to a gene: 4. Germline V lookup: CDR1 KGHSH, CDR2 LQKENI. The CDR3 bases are TGTGCCAGCTCACCACCCAGCGGGGGCCTCTCCTACGAGCAGTACTTC. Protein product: CASSPPSGGLSYEQYF.

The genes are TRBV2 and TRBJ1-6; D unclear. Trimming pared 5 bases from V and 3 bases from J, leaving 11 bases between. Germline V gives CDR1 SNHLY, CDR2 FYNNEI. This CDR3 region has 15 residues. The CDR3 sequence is CASSRDVLYNSPLHF. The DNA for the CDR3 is TGTGCCAGCAGTAGAGACGTACTCTATAATTCACCCCTCCACTTT.

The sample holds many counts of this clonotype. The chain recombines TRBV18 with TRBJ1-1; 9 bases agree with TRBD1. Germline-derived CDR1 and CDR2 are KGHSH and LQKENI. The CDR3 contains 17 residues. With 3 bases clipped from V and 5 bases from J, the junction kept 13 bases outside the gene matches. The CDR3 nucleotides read TGTGCCAGCTCACCGTTCTCCGGGACAGGGATGGGTACTGAAGCTTTCTTT. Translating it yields CASSPFSGTGMGTEAFF.

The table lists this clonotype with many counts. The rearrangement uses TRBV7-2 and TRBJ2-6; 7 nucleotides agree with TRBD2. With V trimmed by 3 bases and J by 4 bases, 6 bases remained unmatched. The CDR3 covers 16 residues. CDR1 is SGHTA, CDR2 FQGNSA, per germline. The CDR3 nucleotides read TGTGCCAGCAGCTTGGGAGGGTTAAGCGGGGCCAACGTCCTGACTTTC. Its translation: CASSLGGLSGANVLTF.

CDR3 amino acids: CASSLKGIRQPQHF. For the CDR3, the DNA is TGTGCCAGCAGTTTAAAGGGGATACGGCAGCCCCAGCATTTT. V is TRBV12-3 or TRBV12-4 and J is TRBJ1-5; D is perhaps TRBD1 (5 bases). V was trimmed by 2 bases and J by 7 bases, leaving 12 bases between them. The CDR3 length is 14 residues.

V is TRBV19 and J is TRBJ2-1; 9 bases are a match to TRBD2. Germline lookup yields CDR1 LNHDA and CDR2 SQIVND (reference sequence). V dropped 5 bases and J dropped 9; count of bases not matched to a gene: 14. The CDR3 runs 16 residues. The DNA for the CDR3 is TGTGCCAGTAGTTTAGGCGGGAGGGCTTTTACGGGTGAGCAGTTCTTC. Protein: CASSLGGRAFTGEQFF.

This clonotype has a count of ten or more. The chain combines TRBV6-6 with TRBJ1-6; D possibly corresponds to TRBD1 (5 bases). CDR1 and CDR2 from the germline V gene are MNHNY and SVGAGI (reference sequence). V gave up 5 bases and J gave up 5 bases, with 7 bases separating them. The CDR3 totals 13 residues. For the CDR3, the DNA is TGTGCCAGCAGTGGAGGGGATAATTCACCCCTCCACTTT. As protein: CASSGGDNSPLHF.